This TCR beta chain emerged from a study of hypomethylating agent response in myelodysplastic syndrome. Study-level background: Patients with myelodysplastic syndrome were several male and 2 female. With a mean age of 72.2 +/- 6.3 years, patients were most commonly cytogenetically diploid. Of 11 patients, 5 carried TET2, the most frequent mutation.

Sequenced by immunoSEQ multiplex PCR; TCRdb stores in-frame clones only, minus some. The sample contains roughly 1,600 clones, about 80% of which appear only once. CDR3 size: 12 residues. Germline-derived CDR1 and CDR2 are MNHEY and SMNVEV (reference sequence). Trimming cost V 6 bases and J 10 bases; bases outside gene matches: 6. The sequences come from bone marrow, collected before or after starting hypomethylating agent treatment for myelodysplastic syndrome (not recorded which). The TCR was taken from a human donor with myelodysplastic syndrome. The V gene is TRBV27, the J gene TRBJ1-1; 9 bases agree with TRBD1. CDR3 nucleotides: TGTGCCAGCAGGGGGACAGGGTATTTAGCTTTCTTT. Its translation is CASRGTGYLAFF.